Presented here are 20 T cell receptor beta chains from one specimen sequenced in a study of control samples from healthy donors and cancer patients. This table comes from immunoSEQ multiplex PCR, and its TCRdb copy is limited to in-frame clones, with some not included. This sample yields roughly 93,000 clones, of which approximately 88% are seen a single time; about 10% belongs to the top ten. Sequencing was carried out using PBMCs. The receptors were sampled from a woman aged 50 to 60 with colorectal cancer.

The chain uses TRBV28 and TRBJ1-2; D is perhaps TRBD1 (5 bases). The ends were cut back, 6 bases at V and 7 bases at J, with 12 bases in the middle. The length of the CDR3 is 12 residues. Germline-derived CDR1 and CDR2 are MDHEN and SYDVKM. The CDR3 coding sequence is TGTGCCAGCAGAATCCCCGGGGCTGGCTACACCTTC. Protein product: CASRIPGAGYTF.

This chain connects TRBV10-1 to TRBJ2-3, with D maybe TRBD2 (7 bases). V shed 2 bases and J shed 5 bases, with 11 bases lying between them. Per germline, CDR1 WNHNN and CDR2 SYGVQD (reference sequence). The CDR3 spans 14 residues. The CDR3 region is CASSERGAEDTQYF. CDR3 DNA sequence: TGCGCCAGCAGTGAGCGGGGGGCTGAAGATACGCAGTATTTT.

There are a few counts of this clone. The chain links TRBV7-8 to TRBJ1-5; 7 nucleotides agree with TRBD1. There are 16 residues in the CDR3. Per germline, CDR1 SGHVS and CDR2 FQNEAQ. Trimming took 0 bases from V and 2 from J; bases not matched to a gene: 4. CDR3 in amino acids: CASSLAHGTGNQPQHF. For the CDR3, the DNA is TGTGCCAGCAGCTTAGCCCACGGGACAGGCAATCAGCCCCAGCATTTT. Together with reference TRBV7-8 and TRBJ1-5, the CDR3 gives the full variable domain: GAGVSQSPRYKVAKRGQDVALRCDPISGHVSLFWYQQALGQGPEFLTYFQNEAQLDKSGLPSDRFFAERPEGSVSTLKIQRTQQEDSAVYLCASSLAHGTGNQPQHFGDGTRLSIL.

V gene TRBV5-1 combines with J gene TRBJ1-6; 7 nucleotides agree with TRBD1. This CDR3 spans 14 amino acids. Trimming removed 2 bases from V and 7 bases from J; junction bases left unmatched: 3. The germline V gene encodes CDR1 SGHRS and CDR2 YFSETQ. CDR3 nucleotides: TGCGCCAGCAGCTTCGAGGGGGCGAATTCACCCCTCCACTTT. Residues: CASSFEGANSPLHF.

The chain employs TRBV6-2 or TRBV6-3 and TRBJ2-2, with TRBD2 matching over 13 bases. The J segment lost 4 bases and the V segment lost 7 bases, leaving 15 bases of the junction unmatched. The CDR3 has 19 residues. Looked up from germline, CDR1 is MNHEY and CDR2 is SVGEGT. The DNA of the CDR3 is TGTGCCAGCACCCCTCCCCTCGGGACTAGCGGGGAAGGCACCGGGGAGCTGTTTTTT. It translates to CASTPPLGTSGEGTGELFF.

This chain links TRBV30 with TRBJ1-2; D gene ambiguous. The CDR3 extends over 12 amino acids. The V end lost 0 bases, the J end lost 8 bases, and 10 bases lay between the germline ends. Germline-derived CDR1 and CDR2 are GTSNPN and SVGIG (reference sequence). The CDR3 region is CAWSVAGYGYTF. For the CDR3, the DNA is TGTGCCTGGAGTGTGGCGGGCTACGGCTACACCTTC.

The genes are TRBV15 and TRBJ1-2; D is unclear. There are 14 residues in the CDR3. Trimming took 1 base from V and 2 from J, leaving 8 bases between them. CDR1 and CDR2 from the germline V gene are LNHNV and YYDKDF (reference sequence). CDR3 sequence reads: CATSRVGQNYGYTF. CDR3 DNA: TGTGCCACCAGCAGAGTTGGGCAGAACTATGGCTACACCTTC. The whole variable domain, filled in from reference TRBV15 and TRBJ1-2, reads DAMVIQNPRYQVTQFGKPVTLSCSQTLNHNVMYWYQQKSSQAPKLLFHYYDKDFNNEADTPDNFQSRRPNTSFCFLDIRSPGLGDTAMYLCATSRVGQNYGYTFGSGTRLTVV.

The chain uses TRBV28 and TRBJ1-5; D possibly corresponds to TRBD1 (6 bases). This CDR3 region has 17 residues. The ends were cut back, 6 bases at V and 0 bases at J, with 18 bases in the middle. Germline V lookup: CDR1 MDHEN, CDR2 SYDVKM. This chain's CDR3 is CASRAIGQQYSNQPQHF. The DNA of the CDR3 is TGTGCCAGCAGAGCAATTGGACAGCAATATAGCAATCAGCCCCAGCATTTT. The full variable domain, in which reference TRBV28 and TRBJ1-5 provide the parts outside the CDR3, is DVKVTQSSRYLVKRTGEKVFLECVQDMDHENMFWYRQDPGLGLRLIYFSYDVKMKEKGDIPEGYSVSREKKERFSLILESASTNQTSMYLCASRAIGQQYSNQPQHFGDGTRLSIL.

The chain has TRBV5-1 and TRBJ1-2; no reliable D call. Looked up from germline, CDR1 is SGHRS and CDR2 is YFSETQ. The CDR3 contains 13 residues. V was pared by 3 bases and J by 2 bases, with 8 bases between. CDR3 nucleotide sequence: TGCGCCAGCAGCTCGGCGGAGAACTATGGCTACACCTTC. This gives the protein CASSSAENYGYTF. The full variable domain, its missing parts supplied by reference TRBV5-1 and TRBJ1-2, is KAGVTQTPRYLIKTRGQQVTLSCSPISGHRSVSWYQQTPGQGLQFLFEYFSETQRNKGNFPGRFSGRQFSNSRSEMNVSTLELGDSALYLCASSSAENYGYTFGSGTRLTVV.

This chain connects TRBV7-2 to TRBJ2-5, with 7 bases fitting TRBD2. From germline, CDR1 is SGHTA and CDR2 FQGNSA. The CDR3 is made up of 16 amino acids. V was pared by 0 bases and J by 2 bases, with 6 bases of the junction left unmatched. CDR3 in amino acids: CASSLASGLGQETQYF. CDR3 sequence (DNA): TGTGCCAGCAGCTTAGCATCCGGACTAGGGCAAGAGACCCAGTACTTC.

The chain carries TRBV4-1 and TRBJ2-5; D unclear. The CDR3 consists of 13 residues. The germline V and J ends were trimmed by 0 bases and 5 bases, with 7 bases remaining between them. Germline V lookup: CDR1 MGHRA, CDR2 YSYEKL. CDR3 residues: CASSQDSWETQYF. In nucleotides, the CDR3 is TGCGCCAGCAGCCAAGATTCGTGGGAGACCCAGTACTTC.

This chain joins TRBV5-5 and TRBJ1-1; 10 nucleotides match TRBD1. This CDR3 has 16 amino acids. V was clipped by 1 base and J by 3 bases; unmatched bases: 6. Germline CDR1 and CDR2: SGHKS and YYEKEE (reference sequence). CDR3 bases: TGTGCCAGCAGCTTGATGCGGGACAGGGGAGACACTGAAGCTTTCTTT. Its protein is CASSLMRDRGDTEAFF.

V and J are TRBV6-5 and TRBJ1-2, with D maybe TRBD1 (5 bases). V gave up 0 bases and J gave up 2 bases, with 10 bases separating them. Germline V lookup: CDR1 MNHEY, CDR2 SVGAGI. The CDR3 loop spans 15 amino acids. CDR3 protein: CASSYSYQGNYGYTF. The CDR3 DNA follows: TGTGCCAGCAGTTACTCTTACCAGGGAAACTATGGCTACACCTTC.

The CDR3 DNA is TGTGCCAGCAGCTTACTCTCGGGGGGCGCCGGGGAGCTGTTTTTT. It translates to CASSLLSGGAGELFF. The chain recombines TRBV7-6 with TRBJ2-2; weak D call: TRBD2 (7 bases). Between the trimmed V and J ends, which lost 2 bases and 6 bases, there was a span of 13 bases. Germline CDR1 reads SGHVS; CDR2 reads FNYEAQ. This CDR3 spans 15 amino acids.

The rearrangement links TRBV18 to TRBJ1-1; D might be TRBD1 (5 bases). The CDR3 runs 14 residues. Trimming shortened V by 5 bases and J by 1 base, and 11 bases separated the two germline ends. In germline, CDR1 is KGHSH, CDR2 LQKENI. The CDR3 loop reads CASSGGLTNTEAFF. The CDR3 DNA sequence: TGTGCCAGCTCAGGGGGACTGACGAACACTGAAGCTTTCTTT.

In DNA form, the CDR3 reads TGTGCCAGCAGTGAACCCACGGGAGGTATGAGGAATCAGCCCCAGCATTTT. Protein: CASSEPTGGMRNQPQHF. The chain joins TRBV2 to TRBJ1-5; D is undetermined. V lost 2 bases, J lost 4 bases, and 18 bases lay in between. Germline V gives CDR1 SNHLY, CDR2 FYNNEI. The CDR3 extends over 17 amino acids.

This chain joins TRBV13 and TRBJ2-7; TRBD2 is a possible D gene (6 bases). CDR3 length: 14 residues. With 2 bases removed from V and 3 bases from J, the gap between germline ends came to 11 bases. CDR1 is PRHDT, CDR2 FYEKMQ, per germline (reference sequence). The CDR3 nucleotides are TGTGCCAGCAGCTTACGCGGGGCCCGCTACGAGCAGTACGTC. Its protein is CASSLRGARYEQYV.

The chain couples TRBV27 to TRBJ1-1; D possibly corresponds to TRBD1 (5 bases). The germline V and J ends were trimmed by 8 bases and 7 bases, with 14 bases remaining between them. The CDR3 length is 12 residues. Germline V gene lookup returns CDR1 MNHEY and CDR2 SMNVEV (reference sequence). CDR3 sequence: CASLGGLSEAFF. CDR3 sequence (DNA): TGTGCCAGCTTGGGGGGGTTAAGTGAAGCTTTCTTT.

The V and J genes are TRBV30 and TRBJ1-1; 7 bases map to TRBD1. This CDR3 comprises 14 residues. CDR1 and CDR2 (germline): GTSNPN, SVGIG (reference sequence). Trimming cost V 1 base and J 0 bases; bases outside gene matches: 2. CDR3: CAWSAGTVNTEAFF. CDR3 DNA sequence: TGTGCCTGGAGTGCTGGGACAGTGAACACTGAAGCTTTCTTT.

This chain uses TRBV7-2 with TRBJ1-6; 8 positions match TRBD1. J lost 6 bases, V lost 5 bases, and 9 bases had no gene match. This CDR3 is built from 16 residues. CDR1 SGHTA and CDR2 FQGNSA come from the germline V gene. CDR3 residues: CASSPRTGMSNSPLHF. CDR3 nucleotide sequence: TGTGCCAGCAGCCCTCGGACAGGGATGAGTAATTCACCCCTCCACTTT.